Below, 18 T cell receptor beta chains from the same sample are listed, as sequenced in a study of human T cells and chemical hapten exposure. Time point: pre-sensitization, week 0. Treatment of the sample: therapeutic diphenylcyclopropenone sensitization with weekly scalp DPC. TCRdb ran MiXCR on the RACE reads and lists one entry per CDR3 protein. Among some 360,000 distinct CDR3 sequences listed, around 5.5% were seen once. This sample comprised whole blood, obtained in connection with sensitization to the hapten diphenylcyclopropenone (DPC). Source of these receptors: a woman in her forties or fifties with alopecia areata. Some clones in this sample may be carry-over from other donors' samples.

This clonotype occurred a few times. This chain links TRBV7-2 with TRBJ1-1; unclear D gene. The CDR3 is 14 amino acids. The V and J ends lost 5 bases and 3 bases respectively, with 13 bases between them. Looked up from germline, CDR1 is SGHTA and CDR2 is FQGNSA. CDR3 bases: TGTGCCAGCAGCCCGTCGGGTTCGGACACTGAAGCTTTCTTT. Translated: CASSPSGSDTEAFF.

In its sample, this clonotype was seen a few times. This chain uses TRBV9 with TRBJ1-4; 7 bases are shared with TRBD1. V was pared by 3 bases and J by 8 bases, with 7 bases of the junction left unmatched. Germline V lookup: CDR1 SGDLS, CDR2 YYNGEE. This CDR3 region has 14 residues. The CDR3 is CASSGQGRREKLFF. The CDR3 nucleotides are TGTGCCAGCAGCGGACAGGGAAGAAGGGAAAAACTGTTTTTT.

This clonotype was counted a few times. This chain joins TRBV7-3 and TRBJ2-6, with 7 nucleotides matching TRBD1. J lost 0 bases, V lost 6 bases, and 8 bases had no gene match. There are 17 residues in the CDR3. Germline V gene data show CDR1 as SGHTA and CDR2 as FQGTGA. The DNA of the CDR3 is TGTGCCAGCAGTTTCAGGACAGGTTCCTCTGGGGCCAACGTCCTGACTTTC. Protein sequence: CASSFRTGSSGANVLTF.

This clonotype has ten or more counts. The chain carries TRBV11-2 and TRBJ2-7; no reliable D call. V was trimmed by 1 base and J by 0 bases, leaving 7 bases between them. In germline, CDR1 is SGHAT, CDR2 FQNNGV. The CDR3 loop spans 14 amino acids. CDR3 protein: CASSLVGASYEQYF. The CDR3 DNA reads TGTGCCAGCAGCTTAGTTGGCGCCTCCTACGAGCAGTACTTC.

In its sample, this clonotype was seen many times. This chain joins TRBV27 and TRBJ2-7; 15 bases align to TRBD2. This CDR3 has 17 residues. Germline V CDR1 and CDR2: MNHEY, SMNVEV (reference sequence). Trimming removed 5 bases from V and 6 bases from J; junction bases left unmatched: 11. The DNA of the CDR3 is TGTGCCAGCAGTCCATGGACTAGCGGGGGGGCCATCCGCGAGCAGTACTTC. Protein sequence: CASSPWTSGGAIREQYF.

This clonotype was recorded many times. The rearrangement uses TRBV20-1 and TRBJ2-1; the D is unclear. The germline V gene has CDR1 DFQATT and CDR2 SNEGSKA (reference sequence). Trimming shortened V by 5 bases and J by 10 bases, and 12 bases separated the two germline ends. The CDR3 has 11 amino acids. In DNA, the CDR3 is TGCAGTGCTCGCTCTGACCCGGAGCAGTTCTTC. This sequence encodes CSARSDPEQFF.

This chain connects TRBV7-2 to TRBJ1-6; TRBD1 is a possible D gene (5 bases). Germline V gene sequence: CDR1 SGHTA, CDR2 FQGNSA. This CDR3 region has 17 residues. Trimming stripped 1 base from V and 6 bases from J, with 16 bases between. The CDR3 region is CASSLDVRRGRNSPLHF. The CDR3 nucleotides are TGTGCCAGCAGCTTAGACGTGCGACGGGGACGTAATTCACCCCTCCACTTT.

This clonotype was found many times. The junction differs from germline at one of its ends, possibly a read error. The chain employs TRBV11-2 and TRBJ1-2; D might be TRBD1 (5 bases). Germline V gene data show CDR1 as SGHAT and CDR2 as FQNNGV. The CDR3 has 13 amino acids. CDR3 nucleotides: TGTGCCAGCAGCTTGGGGCTTTCGAAGGCGTATTTCTTC. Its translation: CASSLGLSKAYFF.

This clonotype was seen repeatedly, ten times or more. This CDR3 reads CASRKQGAGEAFF. The CDR3 nucleotides read TGTGCCAGCAGGAAACAGGGGGCCGGTGAAGCTTTCTTT. The rearrangement uses TRBV12-3 or TRBV12-4 and TRBJ1-1, with 9 bases that match TRBD1. V was clipped by 6 bases and J by 7 bases; unmatched bases: 6. The CDR3 has 13 residues.

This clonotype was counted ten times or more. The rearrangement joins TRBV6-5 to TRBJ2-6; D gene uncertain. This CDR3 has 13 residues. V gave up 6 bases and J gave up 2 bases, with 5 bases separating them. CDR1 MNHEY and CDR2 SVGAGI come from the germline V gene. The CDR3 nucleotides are TGTGCCAGCAGGAGAACTGGGGCCAACGTCCTGACTTTC. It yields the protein CASRRTGANVLTF.

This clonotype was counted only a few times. This chain's CDR3 is CASSGGGWEQETQYF. CDR3 coding DNA: TGTGCCAGCAGCGGCGGCGGGTGGGAGCAAGAGACCCAGTACTTC. The V gene is TRBV7-2, the J gene TRBJ2-5; a possible D gene is TRBD2 (5 bases). The germline V and J ends were trimmed by 5 bases and 2 bases, with 15 bases remaining between them. Per the germline V gene, CDR1 is SGHTA and CDR2 is FQGNSA. This CDR3 has 15 amino acids.

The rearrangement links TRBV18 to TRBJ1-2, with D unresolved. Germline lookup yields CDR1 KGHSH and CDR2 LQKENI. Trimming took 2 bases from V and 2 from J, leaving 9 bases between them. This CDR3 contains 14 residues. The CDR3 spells CASSPERANYGYTF. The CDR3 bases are TGTGCCAGCTCACCAGAGCGAGCAAACTATGGCTACACCTTC.

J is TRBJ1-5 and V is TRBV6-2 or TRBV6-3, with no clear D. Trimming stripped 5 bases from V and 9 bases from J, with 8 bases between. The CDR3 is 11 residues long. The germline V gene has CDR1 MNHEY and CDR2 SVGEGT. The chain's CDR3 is CASSQIGPQHF. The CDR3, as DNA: TGTGCCAGCAGTCAGATCGGGCCCCAGCATTTT.

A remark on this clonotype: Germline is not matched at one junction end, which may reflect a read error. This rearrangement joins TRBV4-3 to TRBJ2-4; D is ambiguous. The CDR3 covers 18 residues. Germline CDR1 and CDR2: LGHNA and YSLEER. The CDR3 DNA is TGCGCCAGCAGACAAGATTACGGCAGGACCGAAGCCAAAAACATTCAGTACTTC. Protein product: CASRQDYGRTEAKNIQYF.

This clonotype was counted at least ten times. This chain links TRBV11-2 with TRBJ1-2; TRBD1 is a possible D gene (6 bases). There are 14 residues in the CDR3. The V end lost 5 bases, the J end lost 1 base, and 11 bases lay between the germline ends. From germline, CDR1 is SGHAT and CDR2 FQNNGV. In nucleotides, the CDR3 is TGTGCCAGCAGCGGGGACACAAATAACTATGGCTACACCTTC. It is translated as CASSGDTNNYGYTF.

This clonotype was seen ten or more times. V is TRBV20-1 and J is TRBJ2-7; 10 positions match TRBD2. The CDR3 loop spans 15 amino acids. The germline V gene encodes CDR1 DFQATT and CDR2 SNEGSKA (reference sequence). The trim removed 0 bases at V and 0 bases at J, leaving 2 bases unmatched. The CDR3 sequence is CSARDPSGSSYEQYF. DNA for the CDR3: TGCAGTGCTAGAGATCCTAGCGGGAGCTCCTACGAGCAGTACTTC.

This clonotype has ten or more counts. The CDR3 sequence: CASSQAGTADVAKNIQYF. The CDR3 nucleotides are TGCGCCAGCAGCCAGGCCGGGACAGCGGATGTAGCCAAAAACATTCAGTACTTC. V gene TRBV4-3 combines with J gene TRBJ2-4; 7 bases align to TRBD1. V was clipped by 3 bases and J by 0 bases; unmatched bases: 11. This CDR3 comprises 18 residues. Germline V lookup: CDR1 LGHNA, CDR2 YSLEER.

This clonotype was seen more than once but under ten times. The CDR3 region has the DNA TGCAGCGTTGTCGGGACTACTAATGAAAAACTGTTTTTT. Its protein is CSVVGTTNEKLFF. The chain links TRBV29-1 to TRBJ1-4; D might be TRBD1 (5 bases). The CDR3 is made up of 13 amino acids. Trimming cost V 4 bases and J 2 bases, with 8 bases left between them. Germline V CDR1 and CDR2: SQVTM, ANQGSEA. Full variable domain (remainder filled in from reference TRBV29-1 and TRBJ1-4): SAVISQKPSRDICQRGTSLTIQCQVDSQVTMMFWYRQQPGQSLTLIATANQGSEATYESGFVIDKFPISRPNLTFSTLTVSNMSPEDSSIYLCSVVGTTNEKLFFGSGTQLSVL.